A selection of T cell receptor beta chains follows, all from one sample in a study of CXCR3-negative and CXCR3-positive naive CD8 T cells. One entry per CDR3 protein, without DNA, is what TCRdb gives after re-calling the 5' RACE reads. The data show around 57,000 distinct CDR3 sequences, and the top ten clones hold 23%. The sequencing sample was made of memory CD8+ T cells from blood. The receptors derive from a human donor in good health. Some clones in this sample may be carry-over from other donors' samples. CDR3s include the opening cysteine and the closing phenylalanine or tryptophan. Each record gives: V gene, J gene, CDR3 protein.

v_call: TRBV7-9
j_call: TRBJ1-1
cdr3_aa: CASSLASQGPEAFF

v_call: TRBV29-1
j_call: TRBJ1-2
cdr3_aa: CSSYRDNYGYTF

v_call: TRBV7-7
j_call: TRBJ2-1
cdr3_aa: CASSLGAGEPQEQFF

v_call: TRBV15
j_call: TRBJ2-7
cdr3_aa: CATGTLYEQYF

v_call: TRBV4-3
j_call: TRBJ1-2
cdr3_aa: CASSQDSGTAGYTF

v_call: TRBV29-1
j_call: TRBJ2-7
cdr3_aa: CSVEEGQGGYEQYF

v_call: TRBV20-1
j_call: TRBJ1-5
cdr3_aa: CSARGQGDWQPQHF

v_call: TRBV12-3/TRBV12-4
j_call: TRBJ1-1
cdr3_aa: CASRVHTEAFF

v_call: TRBV23-1
j_call: TRBJ2-2
cdr3_aa: CASSQSSTTGELFF

v_call: TRBV6-2/TRBV6-3
j_call: TRBJ2-1
cdr3_aa: CASSSKDRTDEQFF

v_call: TRBV12-3/TRBV12-4
j_call: TRBJ1-5
cdr3_aa: CASSLKTGSAQPQHF

v_call: TRBV12-3/TRBV12-4
j_call: TRBJ1-2
cdr3_aa: CASSLVGTGAGYTF

v_call: TRBV2
j_call: TRBJ1-5
cdr3_aa: CASSDGQYNQPQHF

v_call: TRBV14
j_call: TRBJ2-3
cdr3_aa: CASSRTSYRGDTDTQYF

v_call: TRBV19
j_call: TRBJ2-2
cdr3_aa: CASSPPGADTGELFF

v_call: TRBV12-3/TRBV12-4
j_call: TRBJ1-2
cdr3_aa: CASSLEGSLAYTF

v_call: TRBV6-1
j_call: TRBJ2-1
cdr3_aa: CASSEAGGGSYNEQFF

v_call: TRBV6-6
j_call: TRBJ2-1
cdr3_aa: CASSKTGQPYNEQFF

v_call: TRBV11-2
j_call: TRBJ2-1
cdr3_aa: CASSLYGVGRWDEQFF

v_call: TRBV30
j_call: TRBJ2-7
cdr3_aa: CAWSPAPAYEQYF

v_call: TRBV7-2
j_call: TRBJ2-3
cdr3_aa: CASSFNLWASEDTQYF

v_call: TRBV5-1
j_call: TRBJ2-1
cdr3_aa: CASSFFGASGYNEQFF